The T cell receptor (beta chain) under discussion was sequenced for a study of T cells in localized non-small cell lung cancer. Notes on the study in general: There was higher T cell clonality in uninvolved adjacent lung than in tumor, and it was highest there. Turning up in adjacent lung were a median around 58 of the top 100 tumor clones.

CDR1 is SQVTM and CDR2 is ANQGSEA in the germline V gene. The CDR3 runs to 12 residues. Losses at the gene ends were 7 bases for V and 4 bases for J; bases not matched to a gene: 5. On this clone: Its antigen remains unknown. Additional DNA sequences in this sample encode the identical CDR3.

The protocol was immunoSEQ multiplex PCR, while the TCRdb copy is restricted to in-frame clones and leaves out a portion. The repertoire consists of 100,000 to 150,000 clones, with around 90% occurring once and the leading ten covering around 1.7%. The TCR was taken from a female donor aged 60 or older with stage I lung adenocarcinoma. The chain joins TRBV29-1 to TRBJ2-5; 8 positions match TRBD1. Sample: peripheral blood, taken before any cancer treatment. The CDR3 protein is CSALTGVETQYF. The CDR3, as DNA: TGCAGCGCCTTGACAGGGGTAGAGACCCAGTACTTC.